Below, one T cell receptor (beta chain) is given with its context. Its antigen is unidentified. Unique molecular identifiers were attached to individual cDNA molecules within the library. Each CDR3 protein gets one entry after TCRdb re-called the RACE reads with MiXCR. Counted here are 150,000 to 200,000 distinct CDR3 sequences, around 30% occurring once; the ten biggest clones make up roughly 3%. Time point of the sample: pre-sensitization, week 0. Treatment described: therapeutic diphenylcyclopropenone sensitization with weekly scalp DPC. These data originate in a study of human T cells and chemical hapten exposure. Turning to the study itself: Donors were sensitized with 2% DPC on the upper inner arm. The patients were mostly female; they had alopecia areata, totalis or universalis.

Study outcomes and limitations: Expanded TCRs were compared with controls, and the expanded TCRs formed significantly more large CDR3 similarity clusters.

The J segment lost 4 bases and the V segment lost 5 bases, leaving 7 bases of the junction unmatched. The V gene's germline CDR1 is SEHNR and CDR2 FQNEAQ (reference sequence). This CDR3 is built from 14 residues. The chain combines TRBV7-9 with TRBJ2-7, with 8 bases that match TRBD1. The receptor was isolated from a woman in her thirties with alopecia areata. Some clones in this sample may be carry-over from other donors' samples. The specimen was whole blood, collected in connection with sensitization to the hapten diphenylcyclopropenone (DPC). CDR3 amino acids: CASSVPGQGYEQYF. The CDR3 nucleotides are TGTGCCAGCAGCGTTCCTGGACAGGGTTACGAGCAGTACTTC.